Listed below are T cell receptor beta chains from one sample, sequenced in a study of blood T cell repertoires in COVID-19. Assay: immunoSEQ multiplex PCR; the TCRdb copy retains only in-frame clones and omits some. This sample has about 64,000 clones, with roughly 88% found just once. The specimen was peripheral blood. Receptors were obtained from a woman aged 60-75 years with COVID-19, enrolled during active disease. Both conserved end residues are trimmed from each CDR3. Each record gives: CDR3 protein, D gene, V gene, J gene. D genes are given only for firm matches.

ASSPGTSLTDTQY	TRBD2	TRBV5-1	TRBJ2-3
ASSLAVTVAKNIQY	.	TRBV7-2	TRBJ2-4
SGLRRGNTEAF	.	TRBV29-1	TRBJ1-1
ASSQQVGNTEAF	.	TRBV5-5	TRBJ1-1
ASSQERQGRNTGELF	TRBD1	TRBV4-1	TRBJ2-2
ASSQDSNTEAF	.	TRBV4-3	TRBJ1-1
ATSRDRGGTYNEQF	TRBD2	TRBV15	TRBJ2-1
ASSVLDGAYGYT	.	TRBV7-9	TRBJ1-2
ASRPLLVSGELF	.	TRBV6-6	TRBJ2-2
ATVVQRGPGELF	TRBD1	TRBV6-5	TRBJ2-2
ASSFWTGGAQTQY	TRBD1	TRBV6-2/TRBV6-3	TRBJ2-5
ATSDWTAPEFDNEQF	.	TRBV24-1	TRBJ2-1
SGGLYNEQF	.	TRBV29-1	TRBJ2-1
ASSETSGALNQPQH	.	TRBV6-1	TRBJ1-5
ATSDPRQGDYEQY	TRBD1	TRBV24-1	TRBJ2-7
ASSLARVGEKLF	.	TRBV11-2	TRBJ1-4
ARSLPYPPSLTGPSGNTIY	.	TRBV7-5	TRBJ1-3
ASSYEIEAF	.	TRBV6-5	TRBJ1-1
ASSQAAGLETQY	.	TRBV4-2	TRBJ2-5
ASSWTGRNSPLH	TRBD1	TRBV6-5	TRBJ1-6
ASSRRREGSSTDTQY	TRBD2	TRBV28	TRBJ2-3
ASTLWERNEQF	.	TRBV5-5	TRBJ2-1
ASSHLATGTYNEQF	.	TRBV3-1/TRBV3-2	TRBJ2-1
ASSVEGGDGQETQY	.	TRBV9	TRBJ2-5
ASSYYGTGQSYEQY	TRBD1	TRBV7-9	TRBJ2-7
ASSPGRGADETQY	TRBD2	TRBV7-6	TRBJ2-5
ASSMDSLMNTEAF	.	TRBV7-2	TRBJ1-1
ASSLGNSPNEQF	.	TRBV11-3	TRBJ2-1
ASSLYSRTMQF	.	TRBV11-1	TRBJ2-1
ASSKGQGARSPLH	TRBD1	TRBV5-1	TRBJ1-6
ASSPIDGNQPQH	.	TRBV6-6	TRBJ1-5
ASSLGRAGNQPQH	.	TRBV13	TRBJ1-5
ASMAGGPDFYEQY	TRBD2	TRBV28	TRBJ2-7
ASSTCSPLH	.	TRBV6-5	TRBJ1-6
ASSENLQGYNEQF	TRBD1	TRBV2	TRBJ2-1
ASTGTEGETQY	TRBD1	TRBV7-9	TRBJ2-5
ASSFTGFGQPQH	.	TRBV6-5	TRBJ1-5